Sequencing of this TCR beta chain was carried out in a study of long-term antiretroviral therapy in people with HIV. Unmatched junction bases numbered 5, after V lost 4 bases and J lost 7 bases. The CDR3 sequence is 15 residues long. Germline loops: CDR1 SGHKS, CDR2 YYEKEE (reference sequence). As for this clone: Its antigen is not known.

Notes on the study in general: Post-ART samples showed increased diversity that remained below transplant donor control levels. Records did not include ART adherence, viral resistance or therapy changes. It was observed that HIV repertoires exhibited narrower CDR3 length ranges than controls.

People in the study who had HIV all got their treatment in the United States. immunoSEQ v3.0 was run at survey level. Assay: immunoSEQ multiplex PCR; the TCRdb copy retains only in-frame clones and omits some. There are about 20,000 clones in the sample; 75% to 90% occur only once, and around 11% lies in the top ten. J is TRBJ2-2 and V is TRBV5-5, with 12 positions matching TRBD1. The material sequenced was unsorted PBMCs, taken 0.2 years after starting antiretroviral therapy. This sequence was found in a middle-aged woman with HIV. CDR3 loop: CASSPGTGGIGELFF. As DNA, the CDR3 is TGTGCCAGCAGCCCCGGGACAGGGGGCATCGGGGAGCTGTTTTTT.